This T cell receptor beta chain came from a study of control samples from healthy donors and cancer patients (TCRdb year 2020). Libraries were prepared through the immunoSEQ multiplex PCR assay. TCRdb carries this immuneACCESS record with in-frame sequences only. Its versions omit some clonotypes, under half of them owing to an unresolved V gene in the studies checked, with the rest unexplained. This sample lists around 75,000 clones; over 80% were detected once. 5.5% to 6.5% of the sample belongs to the ten largest clones. The germline V end is reduced by 7 bases and the J end by 7 bases; junction bases left unmatched: 8. For CDR1 and CDR2, the germline V gene lists SNHLY and FYNNEI. The CDR3 runs 13 residues from the cysteine to the phenylalanine. The read is trimmed to its CDR3 DNA, 39 bases read in frame from base 1. This clone was detected once. Its antigen is still unknown. It has no much larger one-base neighbor in the sample; base qualities were not kept.

The sequence links TRBV2 to TRBJ1-1; 8 nucleotides in the junction match TRBD1. The sample comprised blood. This receptor was obtained from a woman in her fifties or sixties in good health. The CDR3 reads as follows: CASTRTGLSEAFF. The nucleotide sequence reads as follows: TGTGCCAGCACCCGGACAGGGCTCAGTGAAGCTTTCTTT.